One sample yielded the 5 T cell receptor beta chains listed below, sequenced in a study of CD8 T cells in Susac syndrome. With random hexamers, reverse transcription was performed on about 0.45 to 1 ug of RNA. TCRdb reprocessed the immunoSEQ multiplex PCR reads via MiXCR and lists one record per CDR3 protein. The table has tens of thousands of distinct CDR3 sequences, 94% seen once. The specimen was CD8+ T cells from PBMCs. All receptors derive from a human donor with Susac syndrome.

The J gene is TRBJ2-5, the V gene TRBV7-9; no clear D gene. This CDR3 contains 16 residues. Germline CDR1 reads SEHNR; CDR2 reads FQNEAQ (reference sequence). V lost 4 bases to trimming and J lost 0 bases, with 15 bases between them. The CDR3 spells CASSSSFSLYQETQYF. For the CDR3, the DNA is TGTGCCAGCAGCTCCAGTTTTTCTTTGTACCAAGAGACCCAGTACTTC.

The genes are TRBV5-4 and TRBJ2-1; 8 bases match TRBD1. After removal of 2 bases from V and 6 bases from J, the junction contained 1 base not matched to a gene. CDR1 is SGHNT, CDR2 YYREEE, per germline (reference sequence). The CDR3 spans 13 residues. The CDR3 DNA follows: TGTGCCAGCAGCTTCGGGACAGGCAATGAGCAGTTCTTC. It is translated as CASSFGTGNEQFF.

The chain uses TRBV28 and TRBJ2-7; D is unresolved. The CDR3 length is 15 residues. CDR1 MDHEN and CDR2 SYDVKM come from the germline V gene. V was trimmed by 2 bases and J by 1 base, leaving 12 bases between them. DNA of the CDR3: TGTGCCAGCAGTTTACTCGCAACCTCATCCTACGAGCAGTACTTC. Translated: CASSLLATSSYEQYF.

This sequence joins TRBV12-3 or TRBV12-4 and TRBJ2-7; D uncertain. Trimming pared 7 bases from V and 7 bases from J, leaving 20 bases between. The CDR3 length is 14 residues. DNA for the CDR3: TGTGCCAGCACCCTAAGTACGGTGGATGGGGAGCAGTACTTC. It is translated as CASTLSTVDGEQYF.

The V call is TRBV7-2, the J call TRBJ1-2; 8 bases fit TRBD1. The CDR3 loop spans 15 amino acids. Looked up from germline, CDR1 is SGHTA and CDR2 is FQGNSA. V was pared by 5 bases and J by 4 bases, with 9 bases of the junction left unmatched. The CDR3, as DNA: TGTGCCAGCAGCCCAGGGGGCAGTACCTCCTATGGCTACACCTTC. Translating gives CASSPGGSTSYGYTF.